The 22 T cell receptor beta chains presented below share a single source sample, sequenced in a study of post-analysis software for immune sequencing data (dated by TCRdb to between 2014 and 2017). What the study reported, not specific to this receptor: Roughly 5 TRBV segments, including TRBV5-6, TRBV5-1 and TRBV20-1, were significantly more frequent in patients than controls.

Their target antigens are unknown. Library construction relied on PCR. Instrument used: Illumina HiSeq 2500. To reduce PCR and sequencing biases, unique molecular identifiers were incorporated into the TCR beta cDNA libraries. TCRdb reran the public reads through fastp at Q25 and MiXCR, keeping productive beta chains. Under each unique CDR3 protein, matching rows form one entry showing the most common genes and DNA. A total of some 890,000 distinct CDR3 sequences appear in this sample, approximately 57% of them only once. The ten largest clones capture over 4% of the sample. The specimen sequenced was blood. The source of these receptors is a girl between 10 and 17 years old with multiple sclerosis.

This clonotype occurred a few times. The chain recombines TRBV6-5 with TRBJ1-2; D is unclear. From germline, CDR1 is MNHEY and CDR2 SVGAGI. This CDR3 region has 16 residues. V was clipped by 0 bases and J by 3 bases, with 14 bases between them. The CDR3 loop is CASSYSRSATYYGYTF. Written as DNA, the CDR3 is TGTGCCAGCAGTTACTCGAGATCGGCAACTTACTATGGCTACACCTTC.

This clonotype was seen more than once but under ten times. The genes are TRBV7-2 and TRBJ1-2; 8 nucleotides match TRBD1. CDR1 and CDR2 (germline): SGHTA, FQGNSA. There are 16 residues in the CDR3. Trimming removed 1 base from V and 4 bases from J; junction bases left unmatched: 8. CDR3 amino acids: CASSLVPRQGTYGYTF. CDR3 DNA sequence: TGTGCCAGCAGCTTAGTACCTAGACAGGGGACCTATGGCTACACCTTC.

This clonotype came up once. The rearrangement links TRBV5-1 to TRBJ1-1; 7 nucleotides agree with TRBD1. V trimming: 5 bases; J trimming: 0 bases; junction bases outside the gene matches: 7. CDR1 is SGHRS and CDR2 is YFSETQ in the germline V gene. The CDR3 runs to 15 residues. The CDR3 DNA is TGCGCCAGCAGTACAACGGGACAGATGAACACTGAAGCTTTCTTT. Its translation: CASSTTGQMNTEAFF.

The chain carries TRBV30 and TRBJ1-2; the D gene is possibly TRBD1 (5 bases). Trimming pared 5 bases from V and 6 bases from J, leaving 16 bases between. The CDR3 has 13 amino acids. Germline V lookup: CDR1 GTSNPN, CDR2 SVGIG (reference sequence). CDR3 in DNA: TGTGCCTGGGAGTCTATCTGGGGGGATGGCTACACCTTC. It yields the protein CAWESIWGDGYTF.

This chain uses TRBV6-5 with TRBJ1-2; no definite D call. Germline V lookup: CDR1 MNHEY, CDR2 SVGAGI. This CDR3 contains 13 residues. Trimming left V 6 bases short and J 8 bases short, with 16 bases between. CDR3 DNA: TGTGCCAGCAGCCAGACTCTTTTAGGCGGCTACACCTTC. It yields the protein CASSQTLLGGYTF.

This clonotype has more than one count but fewer than ten. V and J are TRBV12-5 and TRBJ1-1; D gene ambiguous. With 6 bases removed from V and 1 base from J, the gap between germline ends came to 24 bases. Germline values: CDR1 LGHNT, CDR2 FRNRAP. This CDR3 contains 18 residues. CDR3 bases: TGTGCTAGTGGCGCTACCGGAGGGATGGCCAATTCGAACACTGAAGCTTTCTTT. It specifies CASGATGGMANSNTEAFF.

J is TRBJ1-4 and V is TRBV18; 9 bases align to TRBD1. V lost 4 bases and J lost 5; bases outside the gene matches: 2. The CDR3 has 14 residues. The germline gives CDR1 KGHSH, CDR2 LQKENI. CDR3 protein: CASSHGTGNEKLFF. The CDR3 DNA reads TGTGCCAGCTCACACGGGACAGGGAATGAAAAACTGTTTTTT.

The V call is TRBV15, the J call TRBJ2-1, with 12 bases that match TRBD2. Germline values: CDR1 LNHNV, CDR2 YYDKDF (reference sequence). The CDR3 has 16 residues. V was pared by 2 bases and J by 7 bases, with 6 bases of the junction left unmatched. CDR3 in DNA: TGTGCCACCAGCAGAACCGGGACTAGCGGGCTGAATGAGCAGTTCTTC. This sequence encodes CATSRTGTSGLNEQFF.

The V call is TRBV20-1, the J call TRBJ2-5; no clear D gene. CDR1 and CDR2 from the germline V gene are DFQATT and SNEGSKA (reference sequence). The length of the CDR3 is 14 residues. The germline V and J ends were trimmed by 0 bases and 1 base, with 9 bases remaining between them. CDR3 amino acids: CSARDLRSQETQYF. DNA for the CDR3: TGCAGTGCTAGAGATCTCCGCAGCCAAGAGACCCAGTACTTC.

This clonotype came up once. CDR3 sequence reads: CASSRPGPKNYGYTF. CDR3 DNA: TGTGCCAGCAGCCGACCGGGACCCAAGAACTATGGCTACACCTTC. This chain connects TRBV3-1 to TRBJ1-2; D might be TRBD1 (5 bases). V shed 4 bases and J shed 2 bases, with 14 bases lying between them. The CDR3 is 15 amino acids. Germline-derived CDR1 and CDR2 are LGHDT and YNNKEL (reference sequence).

This clonotype was observed a few times. This chain joins TRBV5-1 and TRBJ1-5; unclear D gene. Between the trimmed V and J ends, which lost 0 bases and 4 bases, there was a span of 11 bases. The CDR3 spans 15 residues. Germline CDR1 SGHRS, CDR2 YFSETQ. In DNA form, the CDR3 reads TGCGCCAGCAGCTTGGATGGCAGGCGTAATCAGCCCCAGCATTTT. It specifies CASSLDGRRNQPQHF. The variable domain in full, with the rest retrieved from reference TRBV5-1 and TRBJ1-5, is KAGVTQTPRYLIKTRGQQVTLSCSPISGHRSVSWYQQTPGQGLQFLFEYFSETQRNKGNFPGRFSGRQFSNSRSEMNVSTLELGDSALYLCASSLDGRRNQPQHFGDGTRLSIL.

CDR3 sequence: CASSGPGLSTDTQYF. The CDR3, as DNA: TGCGCCAGCAGCGGACCGGGCCTTAGCACAGATACGCAGTATTTT. V is TRBV5-1 and J is TRBJ2-3; the D is unclear. The CDR3 has 15 amino acids. V was trimmed by 4 bases and J by 0 bases, leaving 12 bases between them. Germline V gene data show CDR1 as SGHRS and CDR2 as YFSETQ.

This clonotype was counted only a few times. The gene calls are TRBV4-1 and TRBJ2-3; maybe TRBD2 (6 bases). Germline lookup yields CDR1 MGHRA and CDR2 YSYEKL. CDR3 length: 14 amino acids. V lost 6 bases and J 3 bases, leaving 13 bases between the germline ends. The CDR3 region is CASRPRGTTDTQYF. CDR3 DNA: TGCGCCAGCAGGCCCCGCGGGACGACAGATACGCAGTATTTT.

This clonotype showed up just a few times. The chain employs TRBV3-1 and TRBJ2-5; D is uncertain. Germline assignment: CDR1 LGHDT and CDR2 YNNKEL (reference sequence). CDR3 size: 12 residues. V was cut by 1 base and J by 4 bases, with 4 bases left in between. In DNA, the CDR3 is TGTGCCAGCAGCCAAGGGGTAGAGACCCAGTACTTC. Amino acids: CASSQGVETQYF.

The chain carries TRBV5-1 and TRBJ1-1, with no clear D. This CDR3 contains 14 residues. Trimming cost V 2 bases and J 0 bases, with 8 bases left between them. Germline V gene data show CDR1 as SGHRS and CDR2 as YFSETQ. The CDR3 sequence: CASSFGLLNTEAFF. CDR3 bases: TGCGCCAGCAGCTTCGGACTGTTGAACACTGAAGCTTTCTTT.

This clonotype was seen once. This sequence joins TRBV12-5 and TRBJ2-1; TRBD2 matches 11 bases. This CDR3 has 15 amino acids. J was trimmed by 7 bases and V by 2 bases; bases with no gene match: 4. The germline CDR1 and CDR2 sequences are LGHNT and FRNRAP. The CDR3 nucleotides read TGTGCTAGTGGTTTGTTGGGACTAGCGGCTAATGAGCAGTTCTTC. Protein product: CASGLLGLAANEQFF.

The CDR3 protein is CSGLGGSYEQYF. Written as DNA, the CDR3 is TGCAGCGGCCTTGGGGGGTCCTACGAGCAGTACTTC. The rearrangement links TRBV29-1 to TRBJ2-7; possibly TRBD2 for D (6 bases). The CDR3 totals 12 residues. The V end lost 7 bases, the J end lost 1 base, and 11 bases lay between the germline ends. Germline-derived CDR1 and CDR2 are SQVTM and ANQGSEA.

This clonotype was picked up a small number of times. The chain has TRBV29-1 and TRBJ2-3, with D perhaps TRBD1 or TRBD2 (5 bases each). The V and J ends lost 7 bases and 3 bases respectively, with 14 bases between them. This CDR3 contains 13 residues. Germline-derived CDR1 and CDR2 are SQVTM and ANQGSEA. The CDR3 nucleotides are TGCAGCGCCCTAGGGACGGCGACAGATACGCAGTATTTT. Amino acids: CSALGTATDTQYF.

This clonotype occurred a few times. The chain is built from TRBV21-1 and TRBJ2-4; TRBD1 was called by the table and not checked on the DNA. The assigned J gene may be wrong: the sequence end matches TRBJ2-7 better. TRBV21-1 is termed a pseudogene. CDR3 size: 18 residues. The CDR3 is CASTRGIMKGKENYEQYF. DNA for the CDR3: TGTGCCAGCACCCGAGGTATTATGAAGGGGAAGGAAAACTACGAGCAGTACTTC.

This sequence joins TRBV29-1 and TRBJ2-5; 7 nucleotides match TRBD1. The J call could be wrong; TRBJ2-7 is a better fit for the DNA end. Germline assignment: CDR1 SQVTM and CDR2 ANQGSEA. This CDR3 spans 14 amino acids. CDR3 sequence: CSVGGSTGRGEQYF. The CDR3 nucleotides read TGCAGCGTTGGTGGATCGACAGGGAGAGGCGAGCAGTACTTC.

This clonotype was picked up one time. The chain couples TRBV5-1 to TRBJ2-7; tentatively, D is TRBD1 (5 bases). V dropped 5 bases and J dropped 5 bases, with 11 bases sitting between them. This CDR3 has 12 residues. Per the germline V gene, CDR1 is SGHRS and CDR2 is YFSETQ. The CDR3 protein is CASSQGEDEQYF. The CDR3 nucleotides are TGCGCCAGCAGTCAGGGCGAGGACGAGCAGTACTTC.

On this clonotype itself: A junction boundary mismatches the germline segment, possibly from a read error. This chain connects TRBV27 to TRBJ1-2, with 8 bases aligning to TRBD1. The CDR3 sequence is 18 residues long. Germline CDR1 and CDR2: MNHEY and SMNVEV (reference sequence). CDR3 DNA sequence: TGTGTCAGCAGTCCGTTTGTACGTTCCGACAGGGGTAACTATGGCTACACCTTC. It specifies CVSSPFVRSDRGNYGYTF.